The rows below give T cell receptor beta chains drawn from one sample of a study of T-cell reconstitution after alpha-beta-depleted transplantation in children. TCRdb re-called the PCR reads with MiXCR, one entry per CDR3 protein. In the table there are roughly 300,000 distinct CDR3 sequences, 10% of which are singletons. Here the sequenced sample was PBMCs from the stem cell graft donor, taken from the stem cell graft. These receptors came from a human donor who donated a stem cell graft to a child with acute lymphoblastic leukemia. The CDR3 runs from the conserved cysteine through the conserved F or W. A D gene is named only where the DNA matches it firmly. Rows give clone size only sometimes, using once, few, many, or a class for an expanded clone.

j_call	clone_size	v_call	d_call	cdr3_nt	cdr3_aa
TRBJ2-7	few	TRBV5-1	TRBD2	TGCGCCAGCAGCTTGGATGGGACTAGCGCGGACGAGCAGTACTTC	CASSLDGTSADEQYF
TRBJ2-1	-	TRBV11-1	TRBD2	TGTGCCAGCAGCTTAGCCATCCACACCGGGACTAGCGGGAATGAGCAGTTCTTC	CASSLAIHTGTSGNEQFF
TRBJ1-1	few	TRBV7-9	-	TGTGCCGGTCAACAGGGTTACGGCACTGAAGCTTTCTTT	CAGQQGYGTEAFF
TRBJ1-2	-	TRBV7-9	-	TGTGCCAGCAGCATAAATCTTGGCTACACCTTC	CASSINLGYTF
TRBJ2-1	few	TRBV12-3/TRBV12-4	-	TGTGCCAGCAGTTTCGTCTGGACAGTCCAGTTCTTC	CASSFVWTVQFF
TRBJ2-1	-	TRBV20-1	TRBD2	TGCAGTGCTCCTCCTCCGCTAGCGGGAACCGCGGATAATGAGCAGTTCTTC	CSAPPPLAGTADNEQFF
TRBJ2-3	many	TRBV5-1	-	TGCGCCAGCAGCTTGGCTCAGCGGGTAGTTTTAGATACGCAGTATTTT	CASSLAQRVVLDTQYF
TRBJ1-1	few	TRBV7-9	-	TGTGCCAGCAGCCGAACGATGACGGGGAACACTGAAGCTTTCTTT	CASSRTMTGNTEAFF
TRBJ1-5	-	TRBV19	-	TGTGCCAGTAGTATAGATCACTATAGCAATCAGCCCCAGCATTTT	CASSIDHYSNQPQHF
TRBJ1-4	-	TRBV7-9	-	TGTGCCAGCAGCCCATCGTTTATTGGGACTAATGAAAAACTGTTTTTT	CASSPSFIGTNEKLFF